This T cell receptor beta chain is drawn from a study of control samples from healthy donors and cancer patients. Unmatched junction bases numbered 8, after V lost 0 bases and J lost 0 bases. Germline V gene sequence: CDR1 LGHNT, CDR2 FRNRAP. The CDR3 extends over 18 amino acids. TCRdb keeps only in-frame clones here, not all; method: immunoSEQ multiplex PCR. The sample holds about 44,000 clones, approximately 70% seen once. Source material: formalin-fixed, paraffin-embedded tissue. The genes are TRBV12-5 and TRBJ2-1, with 7 bases that match TRBD2. The TCR was taken from a male donor with melanoma. CDR3 nucleotides: TGTGCTAGTGGTTTGGTACACTCAGGCGGGGGCTCCTACAATGAGCAGTTCTTC. Translating gives CASGLVHSGGGSYNEQFF. The full variable domain, in which reference TRBV12-5 and TRBJ2-1 provide the parts outside the CDR3, is DARVTQTPRHKVTEMGQEVTMRCQPILGHNTVFWYRQTMMQGLELLAYFRNRAPLDDSGMPKDRFSAEMPDATLATLKIQPSEPRDSAVYFCASGLVHSGGGSYNEQFFGPGTRLTVL.